This record covers a single T cell receptor (beta chain). No cognate antigen has been identified for it. There are no base qualities to consult, and no much larger clone falls within one base. Using the deep immunoSEQ assay, multiplex PCR amplified TCR CDR3 regions from genomic DNA. Extracted genomic DNA from each cell subset was spread evenly across all wells of several immunoSEQ 96-well plates, with each plate serving as a replicate. For sorted subsets, roughly 200 ng genomic DNA, equal to some 30,000 T cell genomes, was loaded into each replicate PCR. Purified libraries were measured with a Qubit 3.0 fluorometer, size-checked on a Bioanalyzer 2100, and measured again with the KAPA Library Quantification kit. Each immunoSEQ 96-well plate was sequenced on its own single-read 150-cycle Illumina NextSeq 550 flow cell. Under the source paper's analysis protocol: Because the immunoSEQ output included only junctional sequences and no quality scores, the filtering could not be the same as the filtering used for full-length reads. Sequences were annotated with PyIR, a Python wrapper for IgBLAST v1.9, using IMGT germline references to assign V/J genes and CDR3. Reads were removed for weak V/J assignments (E-value above 1e-6), missing CDR3, stop codons, out-of-frame junctions, or ambiguous translated residues. V3J clonotypes were defined by identical inferred V gene, J gene, and CDR3 amino acid sequence. To compute the percentage overlap between repertoires, the number of shared unique clonotypes was divided by the size of the smaller repertoire. Three approaches were used to assess repertoire richness: RTK rarefaction, the Chao1 estimator, and Recon v2.1 estimates of unobserved clonotypes. Generation probabilities were computed with OLGA for all TCRbeta clonotypes obtained by the gDNA method from four donors. The clones in this table, taken by TCRdb from immuneACCESS, are in-frame only. Not every clone is retained; where verified, under half of the shortfall comes from an unresolved V gene, and the cause of the rest is unknown. Clonal size and the V and J genes are those of that table, whereas D and trimming came from the DNA. The sample table contains approximately 2.3 million clones; only one count was recorded for roughly 93% of them. The ten largest clones represent 0.39% of the sample.

The CDR3 measures 14 amino acids from cysteine to phenylalanine. The kept DNA is CDR3 alone, 42 bases in frame from the first base. CDR1 GTSNPN and CDR2 SVGIG are derived from the germline V gene (reference sequence). A distance of 11 bases separates the germline ends of V and J, which lose 0 bases and 5 bases respectively. The donors were healthy, HIV-negative adults who had no recently reported acute infections or vaccinations. Every donor was a Caucasian adult residing in Nashville, Tennessee, USA. CD4+ T cells were enriched by magnetic negative selection; naive cells were then positively selected on CD45RA, and the negative fraction formed the memory subset. Blood was collected by leukapheresis, and PBMCs were isolated by Ficoll-Histopaque density gradient centrifugation and then cryopreserved in liquid nitrogen vapor phase. Analytical flow cytometry was used to check the purity and quantity of each magnetically sorted T cell population. Genomic DNA was isolated from each sorted fraction and quantified by UV absorbance on a Nanodrop 2000c.

These data are taken from a study of shared clonotypes between healthy human individuals (dated by TCRdb to 2018 to 2020). For the study in its entirety: Three men and a couple of women, aged 18 to 49 years, made up the cohort. To increase sequencing depth and limit assay-specific biases, different laboratories used diverse techniques to prepare libraries and sequence TCR repertoires. To estimate repertoire size and how much clonotype sharing occurs between individuals, the study deeply sequenced the blood TCR repertoires of about five healthy adults. Between about 0.94 and 10 billion PBMCs per donor were obtained by leukapheresis. For each donor, three plates each were used for CD4 naive and CD4 memory, two plates were used for CD8 naive, and one plate was used for CD8 memory. Study-wide conclusions, independent of this receptor: Incomplete sequencing was indicated by rarefaction of sorted-subset datasets, despite the large sequencing depth. Compared with non-shared clonotypes, the clonotypes found in all four sorted-subset donors had higher generation probabilities. Sharing across several donors was observed for about 5% of naive CD4, less than 4% of naive CD8, over 2% of memory CD4, and around 0.42% of memory CD8 clonotypes. Pairwise subsampling led to the expectation that sequencing depth would affect the degree of clonotype sharing among donors. The genetic and exposure-history diversity represented was limited by the small number of donors. Sampling was limited to blood, and TCR repertoires in tissue likely differ from TCR repertoires in blood. Larger estimated clonotype richness was generally found for naive subsets than for memory subsets.

The receptor comes from a man aged 18 to 35 in good health. Some clones in this sample may be carry-over from other donors' samples. The sample was naive CD4+ T cells from PBMCs. The cell subset or site label for this specimen denotes: CD45RA+ positively selected. The chain couples TRBV30 to TRBJ2-1; no D gene can be assigned with confidence. The CDR3 protein is CAWSVRVSNNEQFF. DNA sequence: TGTGCCTGGAGTGTACGGGTTAGTAACAATGAGCAGTTCTTC.